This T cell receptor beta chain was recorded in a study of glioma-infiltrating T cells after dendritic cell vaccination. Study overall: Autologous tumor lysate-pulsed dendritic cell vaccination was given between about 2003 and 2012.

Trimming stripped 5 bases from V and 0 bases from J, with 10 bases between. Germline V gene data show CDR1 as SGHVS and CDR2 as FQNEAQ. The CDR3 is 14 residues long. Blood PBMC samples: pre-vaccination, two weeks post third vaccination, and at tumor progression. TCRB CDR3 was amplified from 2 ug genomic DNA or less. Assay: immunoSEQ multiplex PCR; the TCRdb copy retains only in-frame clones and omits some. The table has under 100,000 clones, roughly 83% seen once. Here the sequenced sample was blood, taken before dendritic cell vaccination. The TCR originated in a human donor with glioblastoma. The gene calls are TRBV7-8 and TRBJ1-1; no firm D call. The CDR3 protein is CASSPITVNTEAFF. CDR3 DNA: TGTGCCAGCAGCCCGATTACAGTGAACACTGAAGCTTTCTTT.